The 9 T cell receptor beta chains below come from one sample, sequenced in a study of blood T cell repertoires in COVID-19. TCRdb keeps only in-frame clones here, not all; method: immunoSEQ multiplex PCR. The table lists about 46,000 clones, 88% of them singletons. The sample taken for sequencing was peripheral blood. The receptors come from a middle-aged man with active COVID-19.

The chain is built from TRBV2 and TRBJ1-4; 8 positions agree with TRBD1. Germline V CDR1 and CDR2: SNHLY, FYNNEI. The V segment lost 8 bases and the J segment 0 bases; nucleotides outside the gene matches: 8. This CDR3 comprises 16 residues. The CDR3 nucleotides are TGTGCCAGCGGCCGGGACAGGTTCGCAACTAATGAAAAACTGTTTTTT. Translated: CASGRDRFATNEKLFF.

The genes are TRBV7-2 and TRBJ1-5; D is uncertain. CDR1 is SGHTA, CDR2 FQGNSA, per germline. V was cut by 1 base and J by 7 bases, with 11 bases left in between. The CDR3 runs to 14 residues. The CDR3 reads CASSLDSTQQPQHF. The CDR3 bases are TGTGCCAGCAGCTTAGACAGCACCCAACAGCCCCAGCATTTT. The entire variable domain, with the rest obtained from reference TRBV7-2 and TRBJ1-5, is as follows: GAGVSQSPSNKVTEKGKDVELRCDPISGHTALYWYRQSLGQGLEFLIYFQGNSAPDKSGLPSDRFSAERTGGSVSTLTIQRTQQEDSAVYLCASSLDSTQQPQHFGDGTRLSIL.

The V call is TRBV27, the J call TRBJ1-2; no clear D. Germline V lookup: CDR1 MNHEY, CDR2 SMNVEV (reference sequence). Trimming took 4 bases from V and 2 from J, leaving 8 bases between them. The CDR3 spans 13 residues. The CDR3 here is CASSSGANYGYTF. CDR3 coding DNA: TGTGCCAGCAGTTCCGGAGCAAACTATGGCTACACCTTC.

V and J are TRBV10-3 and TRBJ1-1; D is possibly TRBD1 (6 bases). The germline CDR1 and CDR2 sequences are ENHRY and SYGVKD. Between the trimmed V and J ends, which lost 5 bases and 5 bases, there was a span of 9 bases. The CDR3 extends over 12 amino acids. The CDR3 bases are TGTGCCATCAGTCTACAGGGTACTGAAGCTTTCTTT. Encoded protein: CAISLQGTEAFF.

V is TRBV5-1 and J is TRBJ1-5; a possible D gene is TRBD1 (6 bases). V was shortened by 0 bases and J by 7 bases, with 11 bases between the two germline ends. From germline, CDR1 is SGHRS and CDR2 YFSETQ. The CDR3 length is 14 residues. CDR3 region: CASSLEAGEQPQHF. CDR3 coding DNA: TGCGCCAGCAGCTTGGAGGCAGGGGAACAGCCCCAGCATTTT.

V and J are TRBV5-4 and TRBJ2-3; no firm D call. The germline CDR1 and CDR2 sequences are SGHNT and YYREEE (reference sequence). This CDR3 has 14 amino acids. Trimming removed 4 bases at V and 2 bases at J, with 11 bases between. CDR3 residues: CASSLLKLTDTQYF. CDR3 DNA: TGTGCCAGCAGCCTATTGAAGCTCACAGATACGCAGTATTTT.

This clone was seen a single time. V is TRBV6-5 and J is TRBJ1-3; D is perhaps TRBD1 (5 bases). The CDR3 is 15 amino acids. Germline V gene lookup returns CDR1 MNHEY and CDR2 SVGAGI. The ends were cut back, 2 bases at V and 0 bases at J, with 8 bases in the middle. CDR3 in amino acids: CASSYQDNSGNTIYF. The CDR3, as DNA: TGTGCCAGCAGTTACCAGGACAACTCTGGAAACACCATATATTTT.

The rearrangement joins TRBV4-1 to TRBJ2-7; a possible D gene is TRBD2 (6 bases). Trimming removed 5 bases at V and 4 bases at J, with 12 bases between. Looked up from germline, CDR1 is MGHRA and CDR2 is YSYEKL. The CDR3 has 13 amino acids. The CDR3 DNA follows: TGCGCCAGCAGCAGTCGACTAGAGTACGAGCAGTACTTC. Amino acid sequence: CASSSRLEYEQYF.

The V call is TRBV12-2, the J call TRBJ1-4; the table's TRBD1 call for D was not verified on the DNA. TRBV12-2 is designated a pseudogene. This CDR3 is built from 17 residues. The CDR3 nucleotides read TGTGCAAGTCGCTTAGTTGATGACGCCAGGTGTTACGAAAAACTGTTTTTT. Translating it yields CASRLVDDARCYEKLFF.